These 21 T cell receptor beta chains were sequenced from one sample in a study of T cell changes during pregnancy in multiple sclerosis. Libraries were prepared by immunoSEQ multiplex PCR; TCRdb keeps only in-frame clonotypes and omits some of them. This sample carries about 76,000 clones, 93% of them seen once, and the ten largest clones take 2.5% to 3%. Sequenced here: peripheral blood, sampled in the second trimester of pregnancy. These receptors were taken from a female donor with multiple sclerosis, enrolled in a pregnancy study.

The chain uses TRBV6-5 and TRBJ1-1; D might be TRBD1 (6 bases). The CDR3 contains 15 residues. The germline V and J ends were trimmed by 7 bases and 3 bases, with 18 bases remaining between them. Germline CDR1 reads MNHEY; CDR2 reads SVGAGI. The CDR3 is CASTQYTGTYTEAFF. DNA for the CDR3: TGTGCCAGCACCCAATATACAGGGACCTACACTGAAGCTTTCTTT.

This clone was observed once. V gene TRBV7-2 combines with J gene TRBJ2-2, with 13 bases that match TRBD2. This CDR3 is 16 amino acids long. V trimming: 5 bases; J trimming: 3 bases; junction bases outside the gene matches: 3. The germline V gene encodes CDR1 SGHTA and CDR2 FQGNSA. The CDR3 DNA sequence: TGTGCCAGCAGCCGGGGACTAGCGGGGTACACCGGGGAGCTGTTTTTT. Protein sequence: CASSRGLAGYTGELFF.

The CDR3: CASSLRDQPQHF. The CDR3 region has the DNA TGTGCCAGTAGTTTGCGTGATCAGCCCCAGCATTTT. The chain carries TRBV19 and TRBJ1-5; D ambiguous. The CDR3 has 12 amino acids. V was clipped by 5 bases and J by 5 bases, with 7 bases between them. Germline V gene lookup returns CDR1 LNHDA and CDR2 SQIVND (reference sequence).

The V call is TRBV11-2, the J call TRBJ2-4; a possible D gene is TRBD1 (6 bases). Germline values: CDR1 SGHAT, CDR2 FQNNGV. This CDR3 comprises 14 residues. Trimming shortened V by 1 base and J by 6 bases, and 10 bases separated the two germline ends. CDR3 nucleotide sequence: TGTGCCAGCAGCTTAGCTACAGGGCTAAACATTCAGTACTTC. Its protein is CASSLATGLNIQYF.

This clone was counted once. The V and J genes are TRBV2 and TRBJ1-1; tentatively, D is TRBD1 (6 bases). Germline values: CDR1 SNHLY, CDR2 FYNNEI. The V end was cut by 5 bases, the J end by 5 bases, with 12 bases between. This CDR3 has 13 residues. The DNA for the CDR3 is TGTGCCAGCAGTTTCAGGGGTGGGACTGAAGCTTTCTTT. Protein product: CASSFRGGTEAFF.

This rearrangement joins TRBV5-1 to TRBJ1-3; tentative D call: TRBD1 (5 bases). Germline CDR1 and CDR2: SGHRS and YFSETQ. Trimming left V 3 bases short and J 8 bases short, with 21 bases between. This CDR3 is 16 amino acids long. CDR3 protein: CASSWGDLGPGDTIYF. The DNA of the CDR3 is TGCGCCAGCAGCTGGGGCGATTTAGGGCCGGGGGACACCATATATTTT.

V gene TRBV5-1 combines with J gene TRBJ1-1; possibly TRBD1 for D (6 bases). V was pared by 4 bases and J by 5 bases, with 18 bases between. The germline gives CDR1 SGHRS, CDR2 YFSETQ. CDR3 length: 15 amino acids. CDR3 region: CASSTEQGGITEAFF. As DNA, the CDR3 is TGCGCCAGCAGCACCGAACAGGGTGGTATAACTGAAGCTTTCTTT. The full variable domain, completed using reference TRBV5-1 and TRBJ1-1, is KAGVTQTPRYLIKTRGQQVTLSCSPISGHRSVSWYQQTPGQGLQFLFEYFSETQRNKGNFPGRFSGRQFSNSRSEMNVSTLELGDSALYLCASSTEQGGITEAFFGQGTRLTVV.

The chain is built from TRBV4-1 and TRBJ2-7, with 12 bases lining up with TRBD2. The CDR3 sequence is 15 residues long. J was trimmed by 0 bases and V by 5 bases; bases with no gene match: 2. CDR1 MGHRA and CDR2 YSYEKL come from the germline V gene. The DNA for the CDR3 is TGCGCCAGCAGCAAGACTAGCGGGGGCTCCTACGAGCAGTACTTC. It is translated as CASSKTSGGSYEQYF.

The chain has TRBV6-6 and TRBJ2-7, with D perhaps TRBD1 (5 bases). Germline CDR1 MNHNY, CDR2 SVGAGI (reference sequence). The CDR3 contains 14 residues. Trimming removed 7 bases from V and 5 bases from J, with 18 bases in between. The CDR3 loop is CASTRVRYPNEQYF. In DNA, the CDR3 is TGTGCCAGCACCAGGGTTCGGTATCCCAACGAGCAGTACTTC.

V is TRBV25-1 and J is TRBJ2-2; D is uncertain. Trimming shortened V by 4 bases and J by 8 bases, and 5 bases separated the two germline ends. The CDR3 contains 11 residues. Germline lookup yields CDR1 MGHDK and CDR2 SYGVNS. CDR3 region: CASSARGELFF. CDR3 in DNA: TGTGCCAGCAGTGCGAGGGGGGAGCTGTTTTTT.

The chain has TRBV4-1 and TRBJ1-2; perhaps TRBD1 as D (5 bases). The CDR3 spans 15 residues. Germline V gene lookup returns CDR1 MGHRA and CDR2 YSYEKL. V gave up 1 base and J gave up 5 bases, with 14 bases separating them. CDR3 loop: CASSQVTGLTYGYTF. CDR3 in DNA: TGCGCCAGCAGCCAAGTTACAGGTCTGACTTATGGCTACACCTTC.

V and J are TRBV6-5 and TRBJ1-2; TRBD1 matches at 8 bases. This CDR3 has 13 residues. Losses at the gene ends were 6 bases for V and 5 bases for J; bases not matched to a gene: 5. Germline CDR1 MNHEY, CDR2 SVGAGI. CDR3 in amino acids: CASRQGGRYGYTF. CDR3 nucleotides: TGTGCCAGCAGACAGGGGGGTCGGTATGGCTACACCTTC.

The rearrangement joins TRBV13 to TRBJ2-5; TRBD1 might be the D (5 bases). The germline V gene has CDR1 PRHDT and CDR2 FYEKMQ (reference sequence). Trimming shortened V by 5 bases and J by 5 bases, and 12 bases separated the two germline ends. The CDR3 contains 13 residues. The CDR3 DNA reads as TGTGCCAGCAGCATGGGGCGTGGTGAGACCCAGTACTTC. This gives the protein CASSMGRGETQYF.

The chain combines TRBV5-5 with TRBJ2-7; 7 bases align to TRBD1. V trimming: 1 base; J trimming: 4 bases; junction bases outside the gene matches: 11. The V gene's germline CDR1 is SGHKS and CDR2 YYEKEE (reference sequence). This CDR3 region has 16 residues. In DNA form, the CDR3 reads TGTGCCAGCAGCTTGAATTGGCAGGGGGAGATATACGAGCAGTACTTC. This gives the protein CASSLNWQGEIYEQYF.

The rearrangement links TRBV5-4 to TRBJ2-5; 8 bases are a match to TRBD2. V lost 0 bases and J lost 5; bases outside the gene matches: 12. The CDR3 totals 17 residues. Looked up from germline, CDR1 is SGHNT and CDR2 is YYREEE (reference sequence). The DNA for the CDR3 is TGTGCCAGCAGCTTGGCCTTAAGTCGGGGGGGCCTGGAGACCCAGTACTTC. Translated, it gives CASSLALSRGGLETQYF.

The chain carries TRBV15 and TRBJ2-1; D possibly corresponds to TRBD1 (7 bases). V gave up 1 base and J gave up 7 bases, with 14 bases separating them. The CDR3 has 15 residues. In germline, CDR1 is LNHNV, CDR2 YYDKDF (reference sequence). CDR3 sequence reads: CATSRVARGVNEQFF. CDR3 bases: TGTGCCACCAGCAGAGTGGCCAGGGGGGTAAATGAGCAGTTCTTC. Full variable domain (rest looked up from reference TRBV15 and TRBJ2-1): DAMVIQNPRYQVTQFGKPVTLSCSQTLNHNVMYWYQQKSSQAPKLLFHYYDKDFNNEADTPDNFQSRRPNTSFCFLDIRSPGLGDTAMYLCATSRVARGVNEQFFGPGTRLTVL.

The J gene is TRBJ1-2, the V gene TRBV5-1; D is possibly TRBD1 (5 bases). Trimming pared 10 bases from V and 8 bases from J, leaving 15 bases between. Germline V gene sequence: CDR1 SGHRS, CDR2 YFSETQ. There are 11 residues in the CDR3. The CDR3 here is CAPGGARGYTF. Written as DNA, the CDR3 is TGCGCCCCGGGAGGGGCCAGGGGCTACACCTTC.

The gene calls are TRBV29-1 and TRBJ1-2; the D gene is possibly TRBD1 (6 bases). Trimming cost V 7 bases and J 0 bases, with 15 bases left between them. This CDR3 is built from 14 residues. The germline gives CDR1 SQVTM, CDR2 ANQGSEA. The CDR3 is CSAGELGANYGYTF. The CDR3 DNA is TGCAGCGCAGGGGAGTTGGGAGCTAACTATGGCTACACCTTC.

The count of this clone is one. V is TRBV6-1 and J is TRBJ1-2; 7 bases align to TRBD1. The length of the CDR3 is 15 residues. Germline assignment: CDR1 MNHNS and CDR2 SASEGT. With V trimmed by 2 bases and J by 2 bases, 5 bases remained unmatched. The CDR3 sequence: CASSETTGSNYGYTF. DNA for the CDR3: TGTGCCAGCAGTGAAACGACAGGGTCCAACTATGGCTACACCTTC.

The J gene is TRBJ2-3, the V gene TRBV7-8; tentatively, D is TRBD2 (6 bases). The germline gives CDR1 SGHVS, CDR2 FQNEAQ. Trimming took 5 bases from V and 6 from J, leaving 15 bases between them. The CDR3 has 14 amino acids. CDR3 nucleotides: TGTGCCAGCAGCACCTATACGCTAGCGGATACGCAGTATTTT. Translated, it gives CASSTYTLADTQYF.

CDR3 nucleotide sequence: TGTGCCAGCAGCGTAGATTCTTGGTCGTCGGGGGGGGCCCGGGGTGAGCAGTTCTTC. Amino acids: CASSVDSWSSGGARGEQFF. The chain is built from TRBV9 and TRBJ2-1, with 8 bases that match TRBD2. CDR1 is SGDLS, CDR2 YYNGEE, per germline. V shed 0 bases and J 9 bases; nucleotides not matched to a gene: 20. The CDR3 covers 19 residues.